The present TCR beta chain was sequenced within a study of CDR3 diversity in severe acne. For this clonotype: This may come from a read error, since a much larger clone is one base off.

TCRdb used MiXCR to reprocess the PCR reads, holding one entry per CDR3 protein. The data contain more than 80,000 distinct CDR3 sequences, less than 65% of them seen just once; the ten biggest clones take up 11%. Germline V gene sequence: CDR1 MDHEN, CDR2 SYDVKM. Losses at the gene ends were 8 bases for V and 7 bases for J; bases not matched to a gene: 9. The CDR3 sequence is 13 residues long. Sequenced input: blood. The V and J genes are TRBV28 and TRBJ2-5; 8 positions agree with TRBD1. The TCR originated in a male donor with severe acne vulgaris. The CDR3 region has the DNA TGTGCCAGCGGGTCGGACAGGGTGGGGACCCAGTACTTC. Encoded protein: CASGSDRVGTQYF.